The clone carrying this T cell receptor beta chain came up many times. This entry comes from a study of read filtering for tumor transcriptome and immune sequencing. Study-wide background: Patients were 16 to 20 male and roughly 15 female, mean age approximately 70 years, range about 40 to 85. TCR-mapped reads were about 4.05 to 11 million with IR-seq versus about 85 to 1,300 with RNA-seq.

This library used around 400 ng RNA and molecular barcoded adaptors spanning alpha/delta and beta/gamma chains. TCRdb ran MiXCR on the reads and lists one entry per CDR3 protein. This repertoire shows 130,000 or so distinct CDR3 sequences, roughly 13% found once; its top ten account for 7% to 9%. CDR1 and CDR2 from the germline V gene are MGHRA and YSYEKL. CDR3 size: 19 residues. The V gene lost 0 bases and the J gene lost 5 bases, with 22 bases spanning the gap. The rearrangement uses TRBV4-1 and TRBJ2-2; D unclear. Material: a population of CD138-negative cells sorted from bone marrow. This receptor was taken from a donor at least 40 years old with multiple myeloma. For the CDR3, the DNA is TGCGCCAGCAGCCAAGATGAGATCCTTGTCTTCGGTAGGACCGGGGAGCTGTTTTTT. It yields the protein CASSQDEILVFGRTGELFF.